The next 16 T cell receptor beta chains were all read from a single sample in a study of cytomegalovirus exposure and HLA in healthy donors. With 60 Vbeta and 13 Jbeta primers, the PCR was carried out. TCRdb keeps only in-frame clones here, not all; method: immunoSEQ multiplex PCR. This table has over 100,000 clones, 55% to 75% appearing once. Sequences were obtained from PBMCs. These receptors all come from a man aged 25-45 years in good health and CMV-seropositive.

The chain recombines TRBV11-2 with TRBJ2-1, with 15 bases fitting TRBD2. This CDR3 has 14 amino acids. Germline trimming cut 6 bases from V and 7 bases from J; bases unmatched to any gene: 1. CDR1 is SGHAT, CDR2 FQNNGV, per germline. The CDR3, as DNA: TGTGCCAGCAGTGGACTAGCGGGAGGGAATGAGCAGTTCTTC. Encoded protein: CASSGLAGGNEQFF. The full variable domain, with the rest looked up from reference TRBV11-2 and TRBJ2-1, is EAGVAQSPRYKIIEKRQSVAFWCNPISGHATLYWYQQILGQGPKLLIQFQNNGVVDDSQLPKDRFSAERLKGVDSTLKIQPAKLEDSAVYLCASSGLAGGNEQFFGPGTRLTVL.

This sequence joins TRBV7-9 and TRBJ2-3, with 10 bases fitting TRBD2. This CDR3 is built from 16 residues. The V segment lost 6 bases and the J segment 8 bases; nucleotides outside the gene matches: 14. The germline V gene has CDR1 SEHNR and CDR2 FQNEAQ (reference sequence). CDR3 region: CASSYPSGGGRGTQYF. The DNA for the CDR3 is TGTGCCAGCAGTTATCCTAGCGGGGGCGGCCGGGGTACGCAGTATTTT.

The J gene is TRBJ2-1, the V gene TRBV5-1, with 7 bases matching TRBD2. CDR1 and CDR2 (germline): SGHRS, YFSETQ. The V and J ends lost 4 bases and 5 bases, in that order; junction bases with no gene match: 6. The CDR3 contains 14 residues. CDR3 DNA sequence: TGCGCCAGCAGCCCCGGGACTATGAACAATGAGCAGTTCTTC. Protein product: CASSPGTMNNEQFF.

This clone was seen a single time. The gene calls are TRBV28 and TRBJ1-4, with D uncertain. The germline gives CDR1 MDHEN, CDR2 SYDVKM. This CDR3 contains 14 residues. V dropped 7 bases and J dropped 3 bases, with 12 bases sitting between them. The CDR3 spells CASTERGPNEKLFF. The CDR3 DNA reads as TGTGCCAGCACCGAAAGAGGGCCTAATGAAAAACTGTTTTTT.

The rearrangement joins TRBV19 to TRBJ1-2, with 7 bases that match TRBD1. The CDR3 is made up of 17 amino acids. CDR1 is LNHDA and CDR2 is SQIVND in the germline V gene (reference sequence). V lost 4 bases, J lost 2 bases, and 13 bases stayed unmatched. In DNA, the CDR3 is TGTGCCAGTAGTAGTCAAGGGGGCCTTTATGCGAACTATGGCTACACCTTC. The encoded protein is CASSSQGGLYANYGYTF.

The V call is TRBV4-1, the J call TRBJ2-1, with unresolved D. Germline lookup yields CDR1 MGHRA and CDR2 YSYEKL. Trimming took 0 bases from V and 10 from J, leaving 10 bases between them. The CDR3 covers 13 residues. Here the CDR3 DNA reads TGCGCCAGCAGCCAAGATCCTTTTCTCGAGCAGTTCTTC. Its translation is CASSQDPFLEQFF.

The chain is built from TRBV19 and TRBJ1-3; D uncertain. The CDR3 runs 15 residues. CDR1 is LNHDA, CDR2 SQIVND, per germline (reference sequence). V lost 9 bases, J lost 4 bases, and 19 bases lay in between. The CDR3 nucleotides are TGTGCCAGCTCACCCCGGGAGCCGTGGGGAAACACCATATATTTT. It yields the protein CASSPREPWGNTIYF.

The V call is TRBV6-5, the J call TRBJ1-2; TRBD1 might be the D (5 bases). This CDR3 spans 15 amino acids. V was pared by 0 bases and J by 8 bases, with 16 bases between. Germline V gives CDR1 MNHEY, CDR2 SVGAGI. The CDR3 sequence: CASSYSFGIPGGYTF. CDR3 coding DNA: TGTGCCAGCAGTTACTCGTTCGGCATTCCAGGGGGCTACACCTTC.

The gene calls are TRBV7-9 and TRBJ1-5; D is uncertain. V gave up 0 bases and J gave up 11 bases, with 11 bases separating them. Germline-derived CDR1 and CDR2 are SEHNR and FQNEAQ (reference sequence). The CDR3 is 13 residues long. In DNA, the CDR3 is TGTGCCAGCAGCTTAGCGAGGGCGGATGCCCAGCATTTT. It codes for CASSLARADAQHF.

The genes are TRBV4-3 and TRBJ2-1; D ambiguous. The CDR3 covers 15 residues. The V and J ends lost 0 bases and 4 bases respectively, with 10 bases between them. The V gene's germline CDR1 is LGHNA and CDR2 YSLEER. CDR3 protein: CASSQDDYSYNEQFF. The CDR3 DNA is TGCGCCAGCAGCCAAGATGATTACTCTTACAATGAGCAGTTCTTC.

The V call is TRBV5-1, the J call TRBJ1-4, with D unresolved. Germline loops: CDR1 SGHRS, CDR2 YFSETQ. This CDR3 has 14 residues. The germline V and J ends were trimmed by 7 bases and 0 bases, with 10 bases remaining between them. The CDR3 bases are TGCGCCAGCGCTCTGCAGACAACTAATGAAAAACTGTTTTTT. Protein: CASALQTTNEKLFF.

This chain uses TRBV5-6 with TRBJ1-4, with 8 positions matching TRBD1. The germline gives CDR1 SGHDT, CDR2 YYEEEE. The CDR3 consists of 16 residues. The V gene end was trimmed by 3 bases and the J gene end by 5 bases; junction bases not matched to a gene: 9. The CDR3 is CASSSQTGGGNEKLFF. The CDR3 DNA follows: TGTGCCAGCAGCTCCCAAACAGGGGGGGGGAATGAAAAACTGTTTTTT.

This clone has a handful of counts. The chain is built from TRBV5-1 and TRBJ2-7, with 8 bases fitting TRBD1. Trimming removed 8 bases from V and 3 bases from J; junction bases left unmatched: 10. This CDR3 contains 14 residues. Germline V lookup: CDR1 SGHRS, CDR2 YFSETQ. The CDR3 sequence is CASTRSTGGYEQYF. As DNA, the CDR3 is TGCGCCAGTACGCGTTCCACAGGGGGCTACGAGCAGTACTTC.

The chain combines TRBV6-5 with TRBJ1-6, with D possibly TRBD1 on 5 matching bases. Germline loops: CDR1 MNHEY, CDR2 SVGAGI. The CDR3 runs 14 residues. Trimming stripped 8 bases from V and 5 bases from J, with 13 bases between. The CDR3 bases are TGTGCCAGCGTACGGGGGGTTGATAATTCACCCCTCCACTTT. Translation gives CASVRGVDNSPLHF.

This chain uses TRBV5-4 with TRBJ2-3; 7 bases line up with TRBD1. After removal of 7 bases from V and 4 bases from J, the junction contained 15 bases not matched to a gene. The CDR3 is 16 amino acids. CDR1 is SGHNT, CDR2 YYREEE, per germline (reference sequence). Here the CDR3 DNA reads TGTGCCAGCGGAAGGGACAGTGCCGCGGGTCCAGATACGCAGTATTTT. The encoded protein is CASGRDSAAGPDTQYF.

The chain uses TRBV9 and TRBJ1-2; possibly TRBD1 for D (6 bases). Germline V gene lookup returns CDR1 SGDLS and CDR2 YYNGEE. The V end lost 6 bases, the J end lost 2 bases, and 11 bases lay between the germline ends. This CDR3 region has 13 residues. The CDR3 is CASTGRGNYGYTF. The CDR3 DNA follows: TGTGCCAGCACCGGGAGGGGGAACTATGGCTACACCTTC.